These T cell receptor beta chains were read from a single sample in a study of blood T cell repertoires in COVID-19. The protocol was immunoSEQ multiplex PCR, while the TCRdb copy is restricted to in-frame clones and leaves out a portion. The sample contains roughly 150,000 clones, 85% of which appear only once. Sequenced material: peripheral blood. All receptors derive from a woman aged 60-70 years with COVID-19, enrolled during active disease. Each CDR3 is given with its conserved first and last residue. D genes are given only for firm matches. Part of the rows lack a size; the others show once, few, many or a class for expanded clones.

V	size	D	J	CDR3	DNA
TRBV24-1	-	-	TRBJ1-5	CATSDPTVNQPQHF	TGTGCCACCAGTGACCCGACAGTGAATCAGCCCCAGCATTTT
TRBV19	-	-	TRBJ1-2	CASSILGGGYGYTF	TGTGCCAGTAGTATTTTAGGGGGGGGCTATGGCTACACCTTC
TRBV9	-	-	TRBJ2-2	CASSVPGHRSPNTGELFF	TGTGCCAGCAGCGTACCGGGACACCGTTCCCCGAACACCGGGGAGCTGTTTTTT
TRBV10-3	-	-	TRBJ1-4	CAISESQATNEKLFF	TGTGCCATCAGTGAGTCACAGGCAACTAATGAAAAACTGTTTTTT
TRBV24-1	-	TRBD2	TRBJ2-3	CATSDPAGGDTQYF	TGTGCCACCAGTGATCCAGCGGGGGGGGATACGCAGTATTTT
TRBV3-1/TRBV3-2	once	TRBD2	TRBJ2-5	CASSHKREPSKETQYF	TGTGCCAGCAGCCACAAGCGGGAGCCTAGTAAAGAGACCCAGTACTTC
TRBV19	-	-	TRBJ2-7	CASSIWGAYEQYF	TGTGCCAGTAGTATCTGGGGCGCCTACGAGCAGTACTTC
TRBV7-8	few	-	TRBJ1-4	CASSFQGLNNEKLFF	TGTGCCAGCAGCTTCCAGGGGTTGAATAATGAAAAACTGTTTTTT
TRBV29-1	medium-sized	TRBD2	TRBJ2-3	CSEKRGDTQYF	TGCAGCGAAAAGCGGGGAGATACGCAGTATTTT
TRBV11-1	once	-	TRBJ1-1	CASSLQIMNTEAFF	TGTGCCAGCAGCTTACAGATCATGAACACTGAAGCTTTCTTT
TRBV30	-	-	TRBJ2-3	CAWSGRVGDTQYF	TGTGCCTGGAGTGGGAGAGTAGGAGATACGCAGTATTTT
TRBV18	-	-	TRBJ2-7	CASSPRGQEQYF	TGTGCCAGCTCACCACGGGGGCAGGAGCAGTACTTC
TRBV7-2	few	TRBD1	TRBJ2-1	CASSPGTVPYNEQFF	TGTGCCAGCAGCCCAGGGACAGTCCCCTACAATGAGCAGTTCTTC
TRBV5-4	-	-	TRBJ1-5	CASSFQGNQPQHF	TGTGCCAGCAGCTTCCAGGGTAATCAGCCCCAGCATTTT
TRBV5-1	-	-	TRBJ2-5	CASSPGSLRETQYF	TGCGCCAGCAGCCCGGGATCTCTAAGAGAGACCCAGTACTTC
TRBV29-1	-	-	TRBJ1-5	CSAWGPNQPQHF	TGCAGCGCTTGGGGGCCCAATCAGCCCCAGCATTTT
TRBV9	-	TRBD1	TRBJ1-6	CASSVGDRASPLHF	TGTGCCAGCAGCGTAGGGGACAGGGCCTCACCCCTCCACTTT
TRBV5-1	-	TRBD1	TRBJ2-1	CASSLETGGFYEQFF	TGCGCCAGCAGCTTGGAAACAGGGGGATTCTATGAGCAGTTCTTC
TRBV25-1	-	-	TRBJ2-3	CASSGARGADTQYF	TGTGCCAGCAGTGGGGCCCGGGGGGCCGATACGCAGTATTTT
TRBV5-5	-	-	TRBJ2-1	CASNDNHLEQFF	TGTGCCAGCAATGATAACCACCTAGAGCAGTTCTTC
TRBV18	-	-	TRBJ2-4	CASSHGNEGKNIQYF	TGTGCCAGCTCACATGGGAACGAGGGCAAAAACATTCAGTACTTC
TRBV2	-	-	TRBJ1-2	CASTRVGYGYTF	TGTGCCAGCACGAGGGTAGGCTATGGCTACACCTTC
TRBV3-1/TRBV3-2	-	-	TRBJ2-1	CASSQANRLDEQFF	TGTGCCAGCAGCCAAGCGAACAGGTTAGATGAGCAGTTCTTC
TRBV7-8	-	-	TRBJ1-1	CASSSNIFQNTEAFF	TGTGCCAGCAGCTCGAACATCTTTCAGAACACTGAAGCTTTCTTT
TRBV6-5	-	-	TRBJ2-2	CASTRTELTGELFF	TGTGCCAGCACCCGGACAGAGCTCACCGGGGAGCTGTTTTTT
TRBV18	-	-	TRBJ2-1	CASSLDRNYNEQFF	TGTGCCAGCTCACTGGACAGAAACTACAATGAGCAGTTCTTC
TRBV19	-	-	TRBJ1-2	CASLQNYGYTF	TGTGCCAGCCTCCAGAACTATGGCTACACCTTC
TRBV30	once	-	TRBJ1-4	CASSMGGGGLFF	TGTGCCTCCTCGATGGGCGGCGGAGGGCTGTTTTTT
TRBV3-1/TRBV3-2	-	-	TRBJ2-5	CASSQDSARALNF	TGTGCCAGCAGCCAAGATTCCGCTCGAGCTTTGAACTTC
TRBV29-1	-	TRBD1	TRBJ1-1	CSVYRGQVNTEAFF	TGCAGCGTATACAGGGGGCAGGTGAACACTGAAGCTTTCTTT
TRBV19	-	-	TRBJ2-1	CASSIRGPSSYNEQFF	TGTGCCAGTAGTATTCGGGGTCCAAGCTCCTACAATGAGCAGTTCTTC